This T cell receptor (beta chain) originates from a study of shared clonotypes between healthy human individuals. Findings of the study overall: Larger estimated richness was generally recorded for naive subsets relative to memory subsets.

Germline V gene sequence: CDR1 SNHLY, CDR2 FYNNEI. The CDR3 has 13 residues. Trimming took 6 bases from V and 7 from J; bases not matched to a gene: 5. The healthy adult donors were HIV-negative and reported no recent acute infections or vaccinations. The method was immunoSEQ multiplex PCR; TCRdb's version includes in-frame clones alone and lacks a portion of them. Of under 2.5 million clones in the sample, roughly 92% were seen once. A single count supports this clone. Its specificity is not known. The rearrangement uses TRBV2 and TRBJ1-1; the match to TRBD1 covers 10 bases. Source material: naive CD4+ T cells from PBMCs. Specified subset: CD45RA+ positively selected. This TCR was recovered from a man aged 18 to 29 in good health. Some clones in this sample may be carry-over from other donors' samples. In DNA, the CDR3 is TGTGCCAGCAGGCCGACAGGGGGCGATGAAGCTTTCTTT. This translates into CASRPTGGDEAFF.